The 20 T cell receptor beta chains given below trace back to one sample, sequenced in a study of PD-1 blockade in classical Hodgkin lymphoma. Repertoires were generated with immunoSEQ multiplex PCR, while TCRdb's copy carries only in-frame clones and drops some. Of tens of thousands of clones in the sample, roughly 80% were seen once. Relapses following autologous stem cell transplantation were seen in all patients, with brentuximab vedotin exposure varying. The input for sequencing was peripheral blood mononuclear cells (PBMCs), taken before the second cycle of nivolumab. These receptors were collected from a human donor with classical Hodgkin lymphoma.

This clone turned up a few times. V usage is TRBV7-2 and J usage is TRBJ1-2, with D possibly TRBD1 on 6 matching bases. This CDR3 contains 16 residues. Germline values: CDR1 SGHTA, CDR2 FQGNSA. V was clipped by 3 bases and J by 3 bases, with 17 bases between them. The CDR3 loop is CASSFVPGHKHYGYTF. In nucleotides, the CDR3 is TGTGCCAGCAGCTTTGTTCCGGGACATAAGCACTATGGCTACACCTTC.

Note on this clone: It is unclear where the CDR3 begins or ends on the DNA, so no DNA is shown, and the CDR3 is as TCRdb lists it. V gene TRBV27 combines with J gene TRBJ2-7. The CDR3 length is 15 residues, termini included. Germline CDR1 reads MNHEY; CDR2 reads SMNVEV (reference sequence). This CDR3 reads CASSTSGQPGRKQYV.

The chain is built from TRBV13 and TRBJ2-7, with D hard to call. The germline V and J ends were trimmed by 5 bases and 0 bases, with 14 bases remaining between them. The CDR3 is 15 residues long. Germline CDR1 PRHDT, CDR2 FYEKMQ (reference sequence). The CDR3: CASSRGRVSSYEQYF. The CDR3 DNA follows: TGTGCCAGCAGCCGAGGCCGCGTTTCCTCCTACGAGCAGTACTTC.

The chain links TRBV28 to TRBJ1-5; 9 bases line up with TRBD1. CDR3 size: 16 residues. Germline V gene sequence: CDR1 MDHEN, CDR2 SYDVKM. V dropped 3 bases and J dropped 3; count of bases not matched to a gene: 6. The CDR3 coding sequence is TGTGCCAGCAGTTTTGGCTGGGACAGGGTCAATCAGCCCCAGCATTTT. Protein sequence: CASSFGWDRVNQPQHF. Full variable domain (outside the CDR3, taken from reference TRBV28 and TRBJ1-5): DVKVTQSSRYLVKRTGEKVFLECVQDMDHENMFWYRQDPGLGLRLIYFSYDVKMKEKGDIPEGYSVSREKKERFSLILESASTNQTSMYLCASSFGWDRVNQPQHFGDGTRLSIL.

The chain links TRBV19 to TRBJ1-2; D uncertain. The V gene's germline CDR1 is LNHDA and CDR2 SQIVND (reference sequence). The CDR3 is made up of 13 amino acids. Trimming cost V 7 bases and J 2 bases, with 11 bases left between them. The chain's CDR3 is CASIGETNYGYTF. The CDR3, as DNA: TGTGCCAGTATTGGCGAAACGAACTATGGCTACACCTTC.

This chain joins TRBV10-3 and TRBJ2-5, with D maybe TRBD1 (5 bases). The V end was cut by 1 base, the J end by 1 base, with 13 bases between. Germline-derived CDR1 and CDR2 are ENHRY and SYGVKD. The length of the CDR3 is 16 residues. The chain's CDR3 is CAISEFLTATQETQYF. CDR3 nucleotide sequence: TGTGCCATCAGTGAGTTTCTGACAGCCACCCAAGAGACCCAGTACTTC.

J is TRBJ2-2 and V is TRBV6-6; unclear D gene. Germline assignment: CDR1 MNHNY and CDR2 SVGAGI (reference sequence). Trimming removed 6 bases from V and 1 base from J, with 6 bases in between. This CDR3 has 13 amino acids. The DNA of the CDR3 is TGTGCCAGCAGACGACAGAACACCGGGGAGCTGTTTTTT. Translating gives CASRRQNTGELFF.

This chain uses TRBV7-8 with TRBJ2-1, with 14 bases fitting TRBD2. Germline assignment: CDR1 SGHVS and CDR2 FQNEAQ. After removal of 5 bases from V and 3 bases from J, the junction contained 12 bases not matched to a gene. CDR3 length equals 19 residues. In DNA form, the CDR3 reads TGTGCCAGCAGCCCCTCCCGGACTAGCGGGAGGATTGTCTACAATGAGCAGTTCTTC. Translating it yields CASSPSRTSGRIVYNEQFF.

This rearrangement joins TRBV28 to TRBJ2-7, with 9 bases lining up with TRBD1. This CDR3 has 16 residues. V was pared by 3 bases and J by 0 bases, with 6 bases of the junction left unmatched. Germline V CDR1 and CDR2: MDHEN, SYDVKM. CDR3 in DNA: TGTGCCAGCAGTTTCCCCAAGACAGGGGGCTCCTACGAGCAGTACTTC. Translating gives CASSFPKTGGSYEQYF.

About this clone: A junction end diverges from the germline sequence, so it may reflect a read error. The V call is TRBV11-2, the J call TRBJ2-1, with a tentative D call TRBD2 (6 bases). In germline, CDR1 is SGHAT, CDR2 FQNNGV. There are 14 residues in the CDR3. The CDR3 loop is CASSLGPTGGPSVF. CDR3 in DNA: TGTGCCAGCAGCTTAGGCCCTACCGGGGGTCCGTCTGTCTTC.

The V call is TRBV19, the J call TRBJ1-1; D is uncertain. Germline CDR1 reads LNHDA; CDR2 reads SQIVND (reference sequence). V gave up 10 bases and J gave up 3 bases, with 15 bases separating them. The CDR3 is made up of 13 amino acids. CDR3 sequence reads: CAISTEDYTEAFF. The DNA for the CDR3 is TGTGCCATTTCGACGGAGGATTACACTGAAGCTTTCTTT. Full variable domain (missing parts from reference TRBV19 and TRBJ1-1): DGGITQSPKYLFRKEGQNVTLSCEQNLNHDAMYWYRQDPGQGLRLIYYSQIVNDFQKGDIAEGYSVSREKKESFPLTVTSAQKNPTAFYLCAISTEDYTEAFFGQGTRLTVV.

V usage is TRBV6-1 and J usage is TRBJ2-7; unclear D gene. The germline V gene encodes CDR1 MNHNS and CDR2 SASEGT. V gave up 2 bases and J gave up 3 bases, with 8 bases separating them. CDR3 length equals 13 residues. Here the CDR3 reads CASSESSLYEQYV. CDR3 bases: TGTGCCAGCAGTGAATCCAGCCTCTACGAGCAGTACGTC.

The CDR3 reads CASSLGVVNTEAFF. Here the CDR3 DNA reads TGTGCCAGCAGCTTGGGGGTAGTGAACACTGAAGCTTTCTTT. V gene TRBV5-6 combines with J gene TRBJ1-1; D is unclear. Germline loops: CDR1 SGHDT, CDR2 YYEEEE. V shed 0 bases and J shed 0 bases, with 6 bases lying between them. The CDR3 length is 14 residues.

This chain connects TRBV19 to TRBJ2-2; 8 nucleotides match TRBD1. Germline-derived CDR1 and CDR2 are LNHDA and SQIVND (reference sequence). V gave up 0 bases and J gave up 8 bases; unmatched junction bases: 11. The CDR3 length is 17 residues. The CDR3 DNA follows: TGTGCCAGTAGTATAGATGGGGGACAGGCCCCTTTGGGGGAGCTGTTTTTT. Residues: CASSIDGGQAPLGELFF.

The genes are TRBV9 and TRBJ2-5; TRBD2 aligns across 13 bases. CDR3 length: 16 amino acids. The V gene end was trimmed by 4 bases and the J gene end by 5 bases; junction bases not matched to a gene: 8. Germline V gives CDR1 SGDLS, CDR2 YYNGEE. DNA for the CDR3: TGTGCCAGCAGCTACAACCTGGGACTAGCGGGGGAGACCCAGTACTTC. Translation: CASSYNLGLAGETQYF.

J is TRBJ1-1 and V is TRBV7-9; the D gene is possibly TRBD1 (5 bases). V shed 0 bases and J shed 0 bases, with 17 bases lying between them. Germline CDR1 reads SEHNR; CDR2 reads FQNEAQ (reference sequence). This CDR3 contains 18 residues. In nucleotides, the CDR3 is TGTGCCAGCAGCTTAGCTGGTCGGGACGCCGAAGTGAACACTGAAGCTTTCTTT. Translated, it gives CASSLAGRDAEVNTEAFF. Combining the CDR3 with reference TRBV7-9 and TRBJ1-1 gives the whole variable domain DTGVSQNPRHKITKRGQNVTFRCDPISEHNRLYWYRQTLGQGPEFLTYFQNEAQLEKSRLLSDRFSAERPKGSFSTLEIQRTEQGDSAMYLCASSLAGRDAEVNTEAFFGQGTRLTVV.

This chain joins TRBV11-1 and TRBJ2-6; no clear D. Trimming took off 2 bases at V and 1 base at J, with 6 bases between the two ends. CDR1 and CDR2 (germline): SGHAT, FQDESV (reference sequence). The CDR3 consists of 15 residues. Here the CDR3 reads CASSLTGSGANVLTF. CDR3 DNA: TGTGCCAGCAGCTTAACCGGATCTGGGGCCAACGTCCTGACTTTC.

CDR3 sequence (DNA): TGTGCCAGCACCCTGTTTCAGGGCACAGATACGCAGTATTTT. The encoded protein is CASTLFQGTDTQYF. V gene TRBV6-1 combines with J gene TRBJ2-3; D unresolved. The CDR3 length is 14 residues. V was clipped by 7 bases and J by 1 base, with 12 bases between them. Per the germline V gene, CDR1 is MNHNS and CDR2 is SASEGT.

This clone has just a few counts. The rearrangement uses TRBV7-2 and TRBJ1-5; 8 bases match TRBD1. Germline V gives CDR1 SGHTA, CDR2 FQGNSA. The V segment lost 4 bases and the J segment 6 bases; nucleotides outside the gene matches: 11. The CDR3 contains 16 residues. This CDR3 reads CASSYTGGIGGQPQHF. The CDR3 DNA reads TGTGCCAGCAGCTATACAGGGGGAATCGGAGGTCAGCCCCAGCATTTT.

The chain carries TRBV4-1 and TRBJ1-1, with TRBD1 matching 8 bases. Germline V gene data show CDR1 as MGHRA and CDR2 as YSYEKL. This CDR3 is built from 15 residues. V dropped 7 bases and J dropped 1; count of bases not matched to a gene: 8. The CDR3 region has the DNA TGCGCCAGCACCCCCTCCGGGACAGGGAACACTGAAGCTTTCTTT. Its translation is CASTPSGTGNTEAFF.